The rows below give T cell receptor beta chains drawn from one sample of a study of monozygotic twins with inflammatory bowel disease. TCRdb re-called the 5' RACE reads; one entry per CDR3 protein, DNA not given. Listed are fewer than 450,000 distinct CDR3 sequences; around 2.6% falls within the top ten. Material: blood. Receptors were obtained from a human donor with ulcerative colitis or Crohn's disease, or a healthy co-twin of an affected twin (not recorded which). The CDR3 runs from the conserved cysteine through the conserved F or W.

TRBJ2-5,TRBV7-2,CASSFPSNRGETQYF
TRBJ2-7,TRBV3-1,CASSTVTSRGEQYF
TRBJ2-1,TRBV11-2,CASSLEIGYEQFF
TRBJ2-1,TRBV6-5,CASSYSPVGSSYNEQFF
TRBJ2-1,TRBV4-3,CASSQGTSGGAMNEQFF
TRBJ2-1,TRBV24-1,CATSYSGGGDNEQFF
TRBJ1-4,TRBV12-3/TRBV12-4,CASRSQGRGEKLFF
TRBJ2-3,TRBV7-9,CASSSGLLDTQYF
TRBJ2-3,TRBV6-2/TRBV6-3,CASSQHSGGRPDTQYF
TRBJ1-2,TRBV6-4,CASKGQAMEDGYTF
TRBJ2-3,TRBV10-3,CANAGTASSTDTQYF
TRBJ2-7,TRBV20-1,CSARDRVKLYEQYF
TRBJ1-2,TRBV5-1,CASSSGGTALFNYGYTF
TRBJ2-1,TRBV28,CASSSGLAGASYNEQFF
TRBJ2-7,TRBV7-8,CASSLDVERSSYYEQYF
TRBJ2-2,TRBV7-9,CASSSFDRATNGELFF
TRBJ2-7,TRBV12-3/TRBV12-4,CASSLFVGLSSYEQYF
TRBJ2-2,TRBV6-1,CASRLGAMDTGELFF
TRBJ1-5,TRBV5-6,CASSSGTGSNQPQHF
TRBJ1-3,TRBV12-3/TRBV12-4,CASSLGTGRNSGNTIYF
TRBJ2-3,TRBV3-1,CASRPTRTSTDTQYF
TRBJ1-1,TRBV5-1,CASSSQTGNTEAFF
TRBJ2-5,TRBV20-1,CSAKTVQETQYF
TRBJ2-3,TRBV7-3,CASSYREALSTDTQYF
TRBJ1-1,TRBV3-1,CASSQDWNTEAFF
TRBJ2-5,TRBV7-6,CVSSVDRGEETQYF
TRBJ2-1,TRBV2,CASSDAAGGNQQFF
TRBJ2-3,TRBV5-1,CASSPWRGGDSTDTQYF
TRBJ2-4,TRBV5-1,CASRAEQGAFGAKNIQYF
TRBJ2-7,TRBV5-1,CASSLLGVSSGPPYEQYF
TRBJ2-1,TRBV5-1,CASSGHTDSYNEQFF
TRBJ1-6,TRBV12-3/TRBV12-4,CASNLGRRDSPLHF
TRBJ1-4,TRBV5-6,CASSKGAGEKLFF
TRBJ2-7,TRBV3-1,CASSPGSGGPYEQYF
TRBJ2-3,TRBV27,CASSPPPGGTDTQYF
TRBJ2-5,TRBV15,CATSANKATAQETQYF
TRBJ1-2,TRBV10-3,CAISDRQGEAGYTF
TRBJ1-6,TRBV7-8,CASSLNGDSYNSPLHF
TRBJ2-5,TRBV4-2,CASSHDVGAGEETQYF
TRBJ1-2,TRBV7-8,CASSLGRGTGLYGYTF
TRBJ2-7,TRBV19,CASSIGSGVSEQYF
TRBJ1-1,TRBV27,CASQDTLNTEAFF
TRBJ2-7,TRBV5-6,CASRHGTGPYYEQYF
TRBJ1-2,TRBV10-2,CASKWDRDGYTF
TRBJ1-6,TRBV4-3,CASSQESGGAWNSPLHF
TRBJ2-7,TRBV27,CASSLSGDTYEQYF
TRBJ2-5,TRBV10-3,CAISDGSYQETQYF
TRBJ2-1,TRBV28,CASSPYNDEQFF
TRBJ1-6,TRBV7-9,CASSLDGGNLPLHF
TRBJ2-5,TRBV5-1,CASSLTLTGEGTQYF
TRBJ1-2,TRBV5-1,CASSSWTGGLYHTF
TRBJ2-7,TRBV11-1,CAGSLATGTVSYEQYF
TRBJ2-3,TRBV4-2,CASSQDGLAGWARDTQYF
TRBJ2-2,TRBV27,CATSSGQNTGELFF